Presented here are 2 T cell receptor beta chains from one specimen sequenced in a study of CD8+CD57+ T cells in acquired aplastic anemia. Whoever was chosen for sequencing had shown CD8+CD57+ cell expansion by flow cytometry. Genomic DNA provided the template from which TCR beta VDJ and CDR3 profiles were obtained. TCRdb fed the reads into MiXCR, producing one record per CDR3 protein. Found here are about 160,000 distinct CDR3 sequences, 40% to 50% of them singletons; the top ten hold roughly 30%. The sequenced sample consisted of sorted CD4+, CD8+, or CD8+CD57+ T cells (not recorded which) from PBMCs. Receptors were obtained from a human donor with aplastic anemia.

This clonotype was seen ten or more times. The chain carries TRBV19 and TRBJ2-1; maybe TRBD2 (5 bases). Germline lookup yields CDR1 LNHDA and CDR2 SQIVND (reference sequence). The CDR3 totals 15 residues. The germline V and J ends were trimmed by 7 bases and 4 bases, with 17 bases remaining between them. The DNA of the CDR3 is TGTGCCAGTATGATAGGCGAGGGCCTTTACAATGAGCAGTTCTTC. It translates to CASMIGEGLYNEQFF.

The rearrangement joins TRBV20-1 to TRBJ2-7; D perhaps matches TRBD2 (5 bases). Trimming cost V 1 base and J 6 bases, with 13 bases left between them. The germline V gene encodes CDR1 DFQATT and CDR2 SNEGSKA (reference sequence). This CDR3 is 13 amino acids long. CDR3 region: CSARAEGRPEQYF. The CDR3, as DNA: TGCAGTGCTAGAGCCGAGGGCAGACCCGAGCAGTACTTC.